This T cell receptor (beta chain) was found in a study of blood T cell repertoires in COVID-19. In the study overall: Whether acute or convalescent, the COVID-19 samples came from the United States, Italy and Spain. Sources were T cells, B-cell-depleted T cells, or PBMCs; the material itself was cDNA or gDNA.

In the original workflow: Amplifying reference gene primers gave estimates of nucleated cell counts. Using immunoSEQ multiplex PCR, the repertoire was profiled, and TCRdb retains in-frame clones only, with some absent. D and trimming were read from the DNA, whereas the V and J calls and clone size are those reported in that table. The sample shows 200,000 to 250,000 clones, 70% to 90% of them seen only once. The CDR3 runs 15 residues. Germline values: CDR1 SNHLY, CDR2 FYNNEI. V trimming: 3 bases; J trimming: 4 bases; junction bases outside the gene matches: 6. To note about this clone: Other DNA sequences of this sample code for an identical CDR3.

The chain employs TRBV2 and TRBJ2-3, with 8 bases that match TRBD2. This TCR derives from a middle-aged man with acute or convalescent COVID-19. The sample taken for sequencing was peripheral blood. The CDR3 region has the DNA TGTGCCAGCAGTGACCGCGCGGGGGGCCCAGATACGCAGTATTTT. Its translation is CASSDRAGGPDTQYF.